This T cell receptor (beta chain) emerged from a study of OX40 agonist ivuxolimab in advanced cancers. Repertoires were generated with immunoSEQ multiplex PCR, while TCRdb's copy carries only in-frame clones and drops some. The data show about 75,000 clones, roughly 84% seen once. V shed 5 bases and J 4 bases; nucleotides not matched to a gene: 5. Germline CDR1 is SGHNT and CDR2 is YENEEA. CDR3 length: 14 residues. The TCR originated in an adult with an advanced solid tumor such as melanoma, head and neck, liver or kidney cancer. V is TRBV11-3 and J is TRBJ1-5, with 7 positions matching TRBD1. The sample here was CD4+ or CD8+ T cells sorted from blood, taken in a trial of the OX40 agonist ivuxolimab. Here the CDR3 DNA reads TGTGCCAGCAGCCCGGGACAGAAGAATCAGCCCCAGCATTTT. Protein: CASSPGQKNQPQHF.